The 20 T cell receptor beta chains presented below share a single source sample, sequenced in a study of blood T cell repertoires in COVID-19. Only in-frame clones appear in the TCRdb table, and some are missing; sequencing was by immunoSEQ multiplex PCR. Here the sample spans around 180,000 clones, 80% being singletons. Sequenced sample: peripheral blood. Every receptor here comes from a man in his 70s with active or convalescent COVID-19.

This rearrangement joins TRBV11-2 to TRBJ2-7, with D tentatively TRBD2 (7 bases). CDR1 SGHAT and CDR2 FQNNGV come from the germline V gene. The CDR3 consists of 16 residues. The V end was cut by 0 bases, the J end by 6 bases, with 18 bases between. The CDR3 DNA follows: TGTGCCAGCAGCTTAGAGTTCGGGGGGCCAGGGGTCGAGCAGTACTTC. This translates into CASSLEFGGPGVEQYF.

This chain uses TRBV6-5 with TRBJ2-1; tentative D call: TRBD1 (6 bases). The CDR3 length is 14 residues. Trimming took 6 bases from V and 8 from J, leaving 17 bases between them. Germline V gene data show CDR1 as MNHEY and CDR2 as SVGAGI. For the CDR3, the DNA is TGTGCCAGCAGACCTACAGGGCTTGGTGATGAGCAGTTCTTC. This codes for CASRPTGLGDEQFF.

J is TRBJ1-1 and V is TRBV4-3; D gene unclear. CDR3 length: 15 residues. Germline-derived CDR1 and CDR2 are LGHNA and YSLEER. Trimming took off 3 bases at V and 3 bases at J, with 14 bases between the two ends. CDR3 DNA sequence: TGCGCCAGCAGCCAGTATCCAACCGCGGACACTGAAGCTTTCTTT. Translation gives CASSQYPTADTEAFF.

This clone appeared a single time. The chain recombines TRBV2 with TRBJ1-4, with D possibly TRBD1 on 5 matching bases. Deletions cut 0 bases from V and 13 bases from J, with 21 bases between. Germline V gene sequence: CDR1 SNHLY, CDR2 FYNNEI. This CDR3 is 16 amino acids long. CDR3 DNA sequence: TGTGCCAGCAGTGAAGCGGGGGGACCCGGGTTGAGTGGACTGTTTTTT. This encodes CASSEAGGPGLSGLFF.

The chain employs TRBV5-8 and TRBJ2-1, with 10 nucleotides matching TRBD2. Germline V CDR1 and CDR2: SGHTS, YDEGEE. The junction had 3 bases not matched to a gene; V was cut back by 4 bases and J by 5 bases. CDR3 length equals 14 residues. The CDR3: CASSLGLADNEQFF. Written as DNA, the CDR3 is TGTGCCAGCAGCCTAGGACTAGCGGACAATGAGCAGTTCTTC.

The gene calls are TRBV5-1 and TRBJ2-5; weak D call: TRBD2 (6 bases). Germline values: CDR1 SGHRS, CDR2 YFSETQ. Trimming shortened V by 1 base and J by 1 base, and 11 bases separated the two germline ends. There are 15 residues in the CDR3. Here the CDR3 DNA reads TGCGCCAGCAGCTTGTTTCTAGCGCCCCAAGAGACCCAGTACTTC. This sequence encodes CASSLFLAPQETQYF.

This clone was counted between two and nine times. The chain uses TRBV6-5 and TRBJ1-1, with a weak D call TRBD1 (6 bases). V was trimmed by 5 bases and J by 6 bases, leaving 13 bases between them. This CDR3 is built from 13 residues. CDR1 is MNHEY and CDR2 is SVGAGI in the germline V gene. CDR3 in amino acids: CASSQQGWAEAFF. The CDR3 DNA reads TGTGCCAGCAGTCAGCAGGGGTGGGCTGAAGCTTTCTTT.

The genes are TRBV7-9 and TRBJ1-2; TRBD1 might be the D (5 bases). Germline CDR1 is SEHNR and CDR2 is FQNEAQ (reference sequence). CDR3 size: 14 residues. Trimming removed 0 bases at V and 4 bases at J, with 9 bases between. The CDR3 region has the DNA TGTGCCAGCAGCTTAGCGACAGAGTCCTATGGCTACACCTTC. It encodes CASSLATESYGYTF. Complete variable domain (other parts from reference TRBV7-9 and TRBJ1-2): DTGVSQNPRHKITKRGQNVTFRCDPISEHNRLYWYRQTLGQGPEFLTYFQNEAQLEKSRLLSDRFSAERPKGSFSTLEIQRTEQGDSAMYLCASSLATESYGYTFGSGTRLTVV.

The chain links TRBV11-2 to TRBJ1-1; D possibly corresponds to TRBD1 (6 bases). Germline V lookup: CDR1 SGHAT, CDR2 FQNNGV. V gave up 1 base and J gave up 3 bases, with 6 bases separating them. This CDR3 has 13 amino acids. CDR3 sequence (DNA): TGTGCCAGCAGCTTAGGACAGGACACTGAAGCTTTCTTT. Its protein is CASSLGQDTEAFF.

The chain links TRBV11-2 to TRBJ1-2, with no clear D. CDR3 size: 14 residues. Germline CDR1 reads SGHAT; CDR2 reads FQNNGV. V gave up 1 base and J gave up 4 bases, with 10 bases separating them. The CDR3: CASSLVGQAYGYTF. Written as DNA, the CDR3 is TGTGCCAGCAGCTTAGTTGGGCAAGCCTATGGCTACACCTTC.

CDR3 in amino acids: CASSESRGGIGELFF. The CDR3, as DNA: TGCGCCAGCAGTGAGTCCCGGGGAGGAATCGGGGAGCTGTTTTTT. This sequence joins TRBV10-1 and TRBJ2-2; tentative D call: TRBD2 (6 bases). Between the trimmed V and J ends, which lost 0 bases and 7 bases, there was a span of 12 bases. In germline, CDR1 is WNHNN, CDR2 SYGVQD (reference sequence). The CDR3 covers 15 residues.

This clone has only one observation. The rearrangement links TRBV9 to TRBJ2-5, with 12 bases identical to TRBD2. Trimming took 3 bases from V and 2 from J; bases not matched to a gene: 8. The CDR3 length is 17 residues. Germline assignment: CDR1 SGDLS and CDR2 YYNGEE. The CDR3: CASSAWTSGKGQETQYF. DNA for the CDR3: TGTGCCAGCAGCGCTTGGACTAGCGGGAAGGGTCAAGAGACCCAGTACTTC.

This chain joins TRBV4-3 and TRBJ1-2; TRBD1 is a possible D gene (5 bases). Trimming pared 0 bases from V and 0 bases from J, leaving 8 bases between. Per germline, CDR1 LGHNA and CDR2 YSLEER. The CDR3 consists of 15 residues. CDR3 coding DNA: TGCGCCAGCAGCCAAGAACAGGAGACTAACTATGGCTACACCTTC. Translating gives CASSQEQETNYGYTF.

This rearrangement joins TRBV30 to TRBJ2-1; tentative D call: TRBD1 (6 bases). Trimming stripped 2 bases from V and 4 bases from J, with 9 bases between. The CDR3 is 13 residues long. Germline CDR1 and CDR2: GTSNPN and SVGIG (reference sequence). DNA of the CDR3: TGTGCCTGGAGTAGAGGACAGTACAATGAGCAGTTCTTC. As protein: CAWSRGQYNEQFF.

The chain carries TRBV5-1 and TRBJ1-6, with D perhaps matching TRBD1 (5 bases). The CDR3 has 16 amino acids. V was shortened by 1 base and J by 5 bases, with 13 bases between the two germline ends. Germline-derived CDR1 and CDR2 are SGHRS and YFSETQ. The CDR3 region has the DNA TGCGCCAGCAGCTTGCGCGGAGGGGAGGATAATTCACCCCTCCACTTT. Its protein is CASSLRGGEDNSPLHF.

V usage is TRBV7-2 and J usage is TRBJ2-7; a possible D gene is TRBD1 (6 bases). This CDR3 contains 15 residues. The germline gives CDR1 SGHTA, CDR2 FQGNSA. The germline V and J ends were trimmed by 5 bases and 0 bases, with 14 bases remaining between them. The CDR3 DNA reads as TGTGCCAGCAGCGTCGGAGGACAGAGCTCCTACGAGCAGTACTTC. Protein: CASSVGGQSSYEQYF.

This clone was recorded at least ten times. At the DNA level, this CDR3 is encoded by other sequences in the same sample as well. As DNA, the CDR3 is TGTGCCAGCAGCTCTAGACTAGCGGGGGGAGATACGCAGTATTTT. It codes for CASSSRLAGGDTQYF. The chain combines TRBV5-6 with TRBJ2-3; 13 positions match TRBD2. This CDR3 is 15 amino acids long. V lost 3 bases to trimming and J lost 5 bases; unmatched junction nucleotides: 3. Per germline, CDR1 SGHDT and CDR2 YYEEEE.

The chain carries TRBV7-3 and TRBJ2-5; D remains unclear. Trimming removed 2 bases from V and 5 bases from J, with 9 bases in between. CDR1 and CDR2 (germline): SGHTA, FQGTGA. This CDR3 comprises 13 residues. The CDR3 DNA reads TGTGCCAGCAGCTTAGGGCCCAAGGAGACCCAGTACTTC. It is translated as CASSLGPKETQYF.

CDR3 DNA: TGCAGTGCTAGTGGGAGCTGGAATGAGCAGTTCTTC. It specifies CSASGSWNEQFF. V usage is TRBV20-1 and J usage is TRBJ2-1; the D gene is possibly TRBD2 (5 bases). CDR3 length equals 12 residues. Germline CDR1 reads DFQATT; CDR2 reads SNEGSKA (reference sequence). V lost 3 bases, J lost 7 bases, and 10 bases lay in between.

This sequence joins TRBV25-1 and TRBJ2-7; 9 bases are shared with TRBD1. CDR3 size: 18 residues. Germline CDR1 is MGHDK and CDR2 is SYGVNS. The trim removed 4 bases at V and 2 bases at J, leaving 15 bases unmatched. CDR3 protein: CASSAPLGQGGGTYEQYF. The CDR3 nucleotides are TGTGCCAGCAGTGCCCCACTGGGACAGGGAGGGGGGACCTACGAGCAGTACTTC.